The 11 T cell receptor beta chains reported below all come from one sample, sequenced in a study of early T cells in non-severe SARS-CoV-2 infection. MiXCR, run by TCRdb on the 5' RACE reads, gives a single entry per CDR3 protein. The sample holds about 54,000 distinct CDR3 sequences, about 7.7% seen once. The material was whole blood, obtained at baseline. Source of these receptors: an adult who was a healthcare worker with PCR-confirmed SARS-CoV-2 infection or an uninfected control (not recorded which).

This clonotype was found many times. DNA of the CDR3: TGTGCCAGCACCCCGGCGGGGACACTAACCGAGCAGTACTTC. Translating it yields CASTPAGTLTEQYF. V gene TRBV28 combines with J gene TRBJ2-7, with D perhaps given as TRBD1 or TRBD2 (6 bases each). The V gene lost 7 bases and the J gene lost 6 bases, with 19 bases spanning the gap. The CDR3 runs to 14 residues. Looked up from germline, CDR1 is MDHEN and CDR2 is SYDVKM.

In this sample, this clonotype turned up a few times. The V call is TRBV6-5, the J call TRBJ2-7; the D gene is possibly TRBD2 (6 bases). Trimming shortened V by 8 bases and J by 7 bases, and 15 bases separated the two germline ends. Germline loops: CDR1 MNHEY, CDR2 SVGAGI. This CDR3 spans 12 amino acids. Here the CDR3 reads CASYQGRGEQYF. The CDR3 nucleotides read TGTGCCAGCTACCAGGGCCGGGGGGAGCAGTACTTC.

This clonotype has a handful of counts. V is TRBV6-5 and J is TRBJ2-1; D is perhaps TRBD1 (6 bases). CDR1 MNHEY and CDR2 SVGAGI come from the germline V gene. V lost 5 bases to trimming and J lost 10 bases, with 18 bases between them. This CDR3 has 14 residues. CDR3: CASSVRDTGREQFF. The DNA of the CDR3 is TGTGCCAGCAGTGTCCGGGACACTGGCCGAGAGCAGTTCTTC.

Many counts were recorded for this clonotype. The CDR3 is CSARDIWMGEQYF. Written as DNA, the CDR3 is TGCAGTGCTAGAGATATCTGGATGGGCGAGCAGTACTTC. The J gene is TRBJ2-7, the V gene TRBV20-1; D not resolved. The ends were cut back, 0 bases at V and 6 bases at J, with 12 bases in the middle. The germline V gene encodes CDR1 DFQATT and CDR2 SNEGSKA (reference sequence). This CDR3 comprises 13 residues.

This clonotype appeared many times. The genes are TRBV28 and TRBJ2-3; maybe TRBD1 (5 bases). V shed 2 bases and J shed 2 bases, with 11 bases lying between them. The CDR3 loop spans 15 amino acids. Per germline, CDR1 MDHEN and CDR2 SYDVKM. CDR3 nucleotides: TGTGCCAGCAGTTTAAAGCAGGGTTCCACAGATACGCAGTATTTT. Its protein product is CASSLKQGSTDTQYF.

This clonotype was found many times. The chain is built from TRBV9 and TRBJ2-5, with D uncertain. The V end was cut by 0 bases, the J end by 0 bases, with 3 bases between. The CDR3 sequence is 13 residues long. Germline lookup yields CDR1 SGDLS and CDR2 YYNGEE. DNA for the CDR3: TGTGCCAGCAGCGTAGCTCACCAAGAGACCCAGTACTTC. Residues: CASSVAHQETQYF.

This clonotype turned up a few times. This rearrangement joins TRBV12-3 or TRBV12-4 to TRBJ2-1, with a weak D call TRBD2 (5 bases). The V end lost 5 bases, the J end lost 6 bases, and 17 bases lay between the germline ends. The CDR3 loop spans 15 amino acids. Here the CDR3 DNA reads TGTGCCAGCAGTCCCGGGGTAGGAACGTCCAATGAGCAGTTCTTC. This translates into CASSPGVGTSNEQFF.

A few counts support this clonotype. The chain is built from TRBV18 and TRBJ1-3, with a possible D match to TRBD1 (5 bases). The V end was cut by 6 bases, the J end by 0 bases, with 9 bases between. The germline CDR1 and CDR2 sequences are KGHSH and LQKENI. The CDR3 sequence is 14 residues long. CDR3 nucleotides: TGTGCCAGCTCCAGGGTTGGCTCTGGAAACACCATATATTTT. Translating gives CASSRVGSGNTIYF. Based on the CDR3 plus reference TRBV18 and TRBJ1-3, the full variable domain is NAGVMQNPRHLVRRRGQEARLRCSPMKGHSHVYWYRQLPEEGLKFMVYLQKENIIDESGMPKERFSAEFPKEGPSILRIQQVVRGDSAAYFCASSRVGSGNTIYFGEGSWLTVV.

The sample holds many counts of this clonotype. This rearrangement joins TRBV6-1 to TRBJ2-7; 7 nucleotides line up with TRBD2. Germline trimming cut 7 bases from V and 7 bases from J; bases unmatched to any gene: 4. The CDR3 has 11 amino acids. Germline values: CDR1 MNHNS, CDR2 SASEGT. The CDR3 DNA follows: TGTGCCAGCAACCTTAGCGGGGAGCAGTACTTC. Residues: CASNLSGEQYF.

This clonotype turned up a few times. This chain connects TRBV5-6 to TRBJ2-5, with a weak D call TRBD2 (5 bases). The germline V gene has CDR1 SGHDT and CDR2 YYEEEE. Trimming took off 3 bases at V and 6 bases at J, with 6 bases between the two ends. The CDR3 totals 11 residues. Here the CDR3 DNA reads TGTGCCAGCAGCTCGGGAAAGACCCAGTACTTC. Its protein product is CASSSGKTQYF.

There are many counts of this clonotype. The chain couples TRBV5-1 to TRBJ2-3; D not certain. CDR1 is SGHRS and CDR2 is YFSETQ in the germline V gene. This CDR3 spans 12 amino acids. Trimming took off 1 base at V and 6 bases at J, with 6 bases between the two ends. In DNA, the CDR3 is TGCGCCAGCAGCTTGCTGGGTGATACGCAGTATTTT. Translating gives CASSLLGDTQYF.